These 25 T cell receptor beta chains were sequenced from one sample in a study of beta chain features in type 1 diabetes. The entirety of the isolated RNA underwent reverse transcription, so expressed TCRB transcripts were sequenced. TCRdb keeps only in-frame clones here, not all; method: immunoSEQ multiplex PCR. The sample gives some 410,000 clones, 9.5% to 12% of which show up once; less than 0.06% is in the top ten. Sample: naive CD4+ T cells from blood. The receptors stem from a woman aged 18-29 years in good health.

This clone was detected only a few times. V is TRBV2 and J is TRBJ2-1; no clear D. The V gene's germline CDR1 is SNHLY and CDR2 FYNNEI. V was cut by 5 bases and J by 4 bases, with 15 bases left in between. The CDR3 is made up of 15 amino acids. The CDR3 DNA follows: TGTGCCAGCAGTCTGGGAAGAGCGTCTTACAATGAGCAGTTCTTC. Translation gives CASSLGRASYNEQFF.

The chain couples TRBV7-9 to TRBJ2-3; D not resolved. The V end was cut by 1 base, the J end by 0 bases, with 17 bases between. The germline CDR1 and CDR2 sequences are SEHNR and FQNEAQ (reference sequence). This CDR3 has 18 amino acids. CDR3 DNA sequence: TGTGCCAGCAGCTTAGGGCTATCCACTACGGGTAGCACAGATACGCAGTATTTT. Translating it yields CASSLGLSTTGSTDTQYF.

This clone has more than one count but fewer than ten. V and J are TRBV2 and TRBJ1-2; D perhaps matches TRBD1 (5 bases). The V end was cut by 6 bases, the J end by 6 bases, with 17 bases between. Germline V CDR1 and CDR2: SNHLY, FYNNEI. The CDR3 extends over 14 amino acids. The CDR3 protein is CASRGWGTKNGYTF. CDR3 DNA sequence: TGTGCCAGCAGAGGCTGGGGGACTAAGAATGGCTACACCTTC.

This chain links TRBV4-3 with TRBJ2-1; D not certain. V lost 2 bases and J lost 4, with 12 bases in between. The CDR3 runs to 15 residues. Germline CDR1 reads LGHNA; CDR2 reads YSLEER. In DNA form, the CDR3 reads TGCGCCAGCAGCCAACGGCCGCCCCCATACAATGAGCAGTTCTTC. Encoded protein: CASSQRPPPYNEQFF.

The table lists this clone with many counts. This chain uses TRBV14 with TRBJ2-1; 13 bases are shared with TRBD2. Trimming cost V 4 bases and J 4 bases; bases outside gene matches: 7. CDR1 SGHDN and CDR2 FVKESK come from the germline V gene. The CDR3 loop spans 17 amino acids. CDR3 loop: CASSRRLAGGGYNEQFF. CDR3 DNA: TGTGCCAGCAGCCGCCGACTAGCGGGAGGCGGGTACAATGAGCAGTTCTTC.

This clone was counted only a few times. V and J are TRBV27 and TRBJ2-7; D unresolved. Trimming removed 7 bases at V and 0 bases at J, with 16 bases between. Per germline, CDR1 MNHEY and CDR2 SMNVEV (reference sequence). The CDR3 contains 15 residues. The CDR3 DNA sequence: TGTGCCAGCACCAGACGGGCTTTTAGCTCCTACGAGCAGTACTTC. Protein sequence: CASTRRAFSSYEQYF.

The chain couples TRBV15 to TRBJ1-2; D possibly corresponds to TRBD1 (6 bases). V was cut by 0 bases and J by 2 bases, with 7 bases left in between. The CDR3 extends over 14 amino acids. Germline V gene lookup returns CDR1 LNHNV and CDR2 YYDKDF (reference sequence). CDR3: CATSRDGQNYGYTF. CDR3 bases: TGTGCCACCAGCAGAGACGGACAGAACTATGGCTACACCTTC.

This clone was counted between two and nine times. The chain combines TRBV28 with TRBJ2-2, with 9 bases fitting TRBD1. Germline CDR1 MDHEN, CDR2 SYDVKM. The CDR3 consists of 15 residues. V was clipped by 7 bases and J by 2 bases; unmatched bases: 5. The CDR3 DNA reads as TGTGCCAGCACGCGGACAGGGGTTAACACCGGGGAGCTGTTTTTT. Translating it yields CASTRTGVNTGELFF.

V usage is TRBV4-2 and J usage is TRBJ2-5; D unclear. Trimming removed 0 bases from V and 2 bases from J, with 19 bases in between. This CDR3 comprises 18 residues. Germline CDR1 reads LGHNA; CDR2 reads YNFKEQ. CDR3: CASSQDIPHTAGQETQYF. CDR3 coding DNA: TGTGCCAGCAGCCAAGATATTCCGCATACAGCCGGACAAGAGACCCAGTACTTC.

CDR3 sequence (DNA): TGTGCCAGCAGCCTCCACAGGCCCACCTACGAGCAGTACTTC. Residues: CASSLHRPTYEQYF. V gene TRBV7-2 combines with J gene TRBJ2-7, with D possibly TRBD1 on 5 matching bases. This CDR3 is 14 amino acids long. Germline V gene data show CDR1 as SGHTA and CDR2 as FQGNSA. Trimming took 5 bases from V and 2 from J, leaving 13 bases between them.

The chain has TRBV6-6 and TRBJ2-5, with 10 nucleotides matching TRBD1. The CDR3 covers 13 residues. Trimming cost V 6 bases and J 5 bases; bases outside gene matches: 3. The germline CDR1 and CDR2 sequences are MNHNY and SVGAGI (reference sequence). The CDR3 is CASRTGGEETQYF. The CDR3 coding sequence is TGTGCCAGCAGGACAGGGGGCGAGGAGACCCAGTACTTC.

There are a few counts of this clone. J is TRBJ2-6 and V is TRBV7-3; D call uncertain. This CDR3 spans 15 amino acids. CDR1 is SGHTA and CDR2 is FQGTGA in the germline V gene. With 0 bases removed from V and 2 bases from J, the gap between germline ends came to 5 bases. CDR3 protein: CASSLTGTGANVLTF. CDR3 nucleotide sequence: TGTGCCAGCAGCTTAACAGGGACTGGGGCCAACGTCCTGACTTTC.

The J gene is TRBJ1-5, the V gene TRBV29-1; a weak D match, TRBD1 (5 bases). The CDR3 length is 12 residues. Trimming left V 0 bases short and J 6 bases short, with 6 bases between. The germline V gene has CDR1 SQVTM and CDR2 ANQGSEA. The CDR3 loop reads CSVEDQGQPQHF. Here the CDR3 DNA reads TGCAGCGTTGAAGATCAGGGTCAGCCCCAGCATTTT.

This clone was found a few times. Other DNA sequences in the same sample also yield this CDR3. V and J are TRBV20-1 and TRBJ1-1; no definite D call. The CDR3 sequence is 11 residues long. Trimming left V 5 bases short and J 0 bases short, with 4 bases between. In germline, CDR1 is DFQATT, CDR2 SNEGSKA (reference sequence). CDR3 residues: CSADMNTEAFF. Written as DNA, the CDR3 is TGCAGTGCTGATATGAACACTGAAGCTTTCTTT.

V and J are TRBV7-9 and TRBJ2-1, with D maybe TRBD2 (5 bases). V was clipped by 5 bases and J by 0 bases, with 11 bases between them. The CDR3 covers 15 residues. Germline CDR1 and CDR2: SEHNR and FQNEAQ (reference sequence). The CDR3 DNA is TGTGCCAGCAGCCCGGGAAAGAGCTCCTACAATGAGCAGTTCTTC. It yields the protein CASSPGKSSYNEQFF.

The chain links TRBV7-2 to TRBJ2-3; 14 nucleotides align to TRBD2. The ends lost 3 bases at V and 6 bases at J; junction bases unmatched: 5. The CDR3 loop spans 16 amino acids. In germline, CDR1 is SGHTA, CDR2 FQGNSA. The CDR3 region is CASSFRLAGGLDTQYF. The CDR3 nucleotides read TGTGCCAGCAGCTTCAGACTAGCGGGGGGGCTGGATACGCAGTATTTT. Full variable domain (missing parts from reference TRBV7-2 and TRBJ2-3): GAGVSQSPSNKVTEKGKDVELRCDPISGHTALYWYRQSLGQGLEFLIYFQGNSAPDKSGLPSDRFSAERTGGSVSTLTIQRTQQEDSAVYLCASSFRLAGGLDTQYFGPGTRLTVL.

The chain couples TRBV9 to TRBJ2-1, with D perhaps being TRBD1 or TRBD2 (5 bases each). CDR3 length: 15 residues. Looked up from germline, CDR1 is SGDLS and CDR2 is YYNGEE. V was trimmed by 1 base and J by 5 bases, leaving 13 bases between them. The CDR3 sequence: CASSVRGDLNNEQFF. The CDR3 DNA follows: TGTGCCAGCAGCGTAAGAGGGGACCTTAACAATGAGCAGTTCTTC.

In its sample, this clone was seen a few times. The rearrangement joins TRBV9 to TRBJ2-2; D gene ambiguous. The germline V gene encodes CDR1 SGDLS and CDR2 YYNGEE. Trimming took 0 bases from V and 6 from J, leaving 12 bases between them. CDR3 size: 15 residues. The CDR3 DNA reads TGTGCCAGCAGCGTAGCTCTGGGTTATTCCGGGGAGCTGTTTTTT. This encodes CASSVALGYSGELFF.

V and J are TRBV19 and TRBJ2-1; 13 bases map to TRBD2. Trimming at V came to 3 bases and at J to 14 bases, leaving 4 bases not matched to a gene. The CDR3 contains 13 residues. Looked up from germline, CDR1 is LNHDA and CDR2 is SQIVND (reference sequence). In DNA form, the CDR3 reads TGTGCCAGTAGTATTACTAGCGGGAGGGACGAGTTCTTC. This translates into CASSITSGRDEFF.

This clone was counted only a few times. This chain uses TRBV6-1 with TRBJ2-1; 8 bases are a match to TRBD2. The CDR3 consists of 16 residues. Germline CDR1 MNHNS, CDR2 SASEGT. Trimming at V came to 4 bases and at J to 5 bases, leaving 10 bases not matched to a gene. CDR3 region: CASSGATGLGHNEQFF. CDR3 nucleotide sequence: TGTGCCAGCAGTGGGGCTACGGGACTAGGTCACAATGAGCAGTTCTTC.

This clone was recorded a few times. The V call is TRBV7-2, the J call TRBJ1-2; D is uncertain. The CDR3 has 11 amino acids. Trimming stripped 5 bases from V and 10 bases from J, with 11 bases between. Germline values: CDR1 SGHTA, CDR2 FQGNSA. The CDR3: CASSPQWDYTF. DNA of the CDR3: TGTGCCAGCAGCCCCCAGTGGGACTACACCTTC.

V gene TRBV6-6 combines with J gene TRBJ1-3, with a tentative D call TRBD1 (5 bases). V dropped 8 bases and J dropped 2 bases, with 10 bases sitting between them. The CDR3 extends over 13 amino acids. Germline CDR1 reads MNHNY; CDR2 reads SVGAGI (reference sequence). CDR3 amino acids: CASVQGTGNTIYF. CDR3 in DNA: TGTGCCAGCGTGCAGGGTACTGGAAACACCATATATTTT.

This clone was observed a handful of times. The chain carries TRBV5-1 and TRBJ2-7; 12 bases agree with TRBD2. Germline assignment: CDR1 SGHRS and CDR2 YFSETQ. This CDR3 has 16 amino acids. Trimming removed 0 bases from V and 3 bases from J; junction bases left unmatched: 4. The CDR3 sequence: CASSLATSGRVYEQYF. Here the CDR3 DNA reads TGCGCCAGCAGCTTGGCGACTAGCGGGAGAGTCTACGAGCAGTACTTC.

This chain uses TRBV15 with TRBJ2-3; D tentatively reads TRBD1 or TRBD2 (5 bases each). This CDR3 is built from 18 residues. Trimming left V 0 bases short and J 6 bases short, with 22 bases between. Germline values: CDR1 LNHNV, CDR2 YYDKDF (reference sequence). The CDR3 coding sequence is TGTGCCACCAGCAGAGATCCCGGTGGGACCCTGGCCGCGGATACGCAGTATTTT. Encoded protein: CATSRDPGGTLAADTQYF.

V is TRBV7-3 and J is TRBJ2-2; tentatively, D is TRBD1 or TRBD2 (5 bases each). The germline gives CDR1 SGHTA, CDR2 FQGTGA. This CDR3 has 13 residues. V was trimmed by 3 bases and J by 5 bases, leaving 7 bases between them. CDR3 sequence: CASSLGPTGELFF. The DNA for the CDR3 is TGTGCCAGCAGCTTGGGACCGACCGGGGAGCTGTTTTTT.